The present T cell receptor (beta chain) was sequenced within a study of blood T cells in healthy people across ages. Study as a whole: Through template switching, about one barcoded beta molecule was captured per two T cells, as measured in model experiments.

This clonotype has more than one count but fewer than ten. A second PCR of roughly 6 to 12 cycles used a sample-barcoded 5' primer and a J-beta primer mix. TCRdb redid the calling of the 5' RACE reads with MiXCR, one entry per CDR3 protein. This repertoire shows hundreds of thousands of distinct CDR3 sequences, approximately 39% found once; its top ten account for 20% to 25%. This CDR3 spans 15 amino acids. Material: blood. This chain connects TRBV21-1 to TRBJ2-7; the table's D call, TRBD2, has no DNA check behind it. TRBV21-1 is a known pseudogene. The receptor comes from a woman aged 55-75 years in good health. The CDR3 sequence: CASSRETSASYEQYF. Written as DNA, the CDR3 is TGTGCCAGCAGCCGCGAGACTAGCGCTTCCTACGAGCAGTACTTC.